Shown below are 28 T cell receptor beta chains from a single sample sequenced in a study of molecular identifiers for immune sequencing clone quantification. MiXCR, applied by TCRdb to the PCR reads, yields one record per CDR3 protein. The data contain more than 550,000 distinct CDR3 sequences, over 25% of them singletons. Sequencing was carried out using naive CD8+ T cells from blood, with Jurkat cell RNA spiked in. The subset denotes: FACS-sorted CD8+CD4-CCR7+CD45RA+ naive T cells. These receptors all come from a human donor in good health. Some libraries in this study had Jurkat cell RNA spiked in.

This chain connects TRBV19 to TRBJ2-7; 8 positions agree with TRBD2. The CDR3 has 14 amino acids. Germline V gives CDR1 LNHDA, CDR2 SQIVND (reference sequence). J gave up 1 base and V 5 bases, and 4 bases lay outside the gene matches. This CDR3 is CASSVLAGSYEQYF. The DNA for the CDR3 is TGTGCCAGTAGTGTGTTAGCGGGGTCCTACGAGCAGTACTTC.

The table lists this clonotype with many counts. The V call is TRBV5-6, the J call TRBJ2-6; the match to TRBD1 covers 12 bases. V lost 1 base, J lost 2 bases, and 7 bases stayed unmatched. Per germline, CDR1 SGHDT and CDR2 YYEEEE. This CDR3 is 19 amino acids long. DNA of the CDR3: TGTGCCAGCAGCTTGTGGTTGGGACAGGGGGCGACTGGGGCCAACGTCCTGACTTTC. It translates to CASSLWLGQGATGANVLTF.

This clonotype was seen only a few times. The V and J genes are TRBV9 and TRBJ1-3; no firm D call. This CDR3 has 18 residues. CDR1 is SGDLS and CDR2 is YYNGEE in the germline V gene. V lost 0 bases to trimming and J lost 1 base, with 17 bases between them. The CDR3 here is CASSVDVLVGSSGNTIYF. DNA of the CDR3: TGTGCCAGCAGCGTAGACGTTTTAGTCGGCTCTTCTGGAAACACCATATATTTT.

This clonotype was observed many times. This chain joins TRBV7-6 and TRBJ1-1; tentative D call: TRBD1 (5 bases). CDR3 length equals 16 residues. Trimming took 1 base from V and 3 from J, leaving 15 bases between them. The germline V gene encodes CDR1 SGHVS and CDR2 FNYEAQ. The CDR3 DNA reads TGTGCCAGCAGCTTAGGAATGGGGGTTCGGGACACTGAAGCTTTCTTT. This sequence encodes CASSLGMGVRDTEAFF.

This clonotype was picked up many times. The V and J genes are TRBV6-2 or TRBV6-3 and TRBJ1-1; D not resolved. The CDR3 spans 12 residues. The germline gives CDR1 MNHEY, CDR2 SVGEGT. Deletions cut 6 bases from V and 4 bases from J, with 9 bases between. The CDR3 reads CASSSSSTEAFF. CDR3 in DNA: TGTGCCAGCAGCTCTTCTAGCACTGAAGCTTTCTTT.

The CDR3 DNA follows: TGTGCCAGCAGTTACAACCTACCGGCCTCCCCCACAGATACGCAGTATTTT. It encodes CASSYNLPASPTDTQYF. The V gene is TRBV6-5, the J gene TRBJ2-3, with D hard to call. The CDR3 contains 17 residues. V was trimmed by 2 bases and J by 2 bases, leaving 17 bases between them. Germline V gives CDR1 MNHEY, CDR2 SVGAGI.

A remark on this clonotype: A read error may explain this, as a much larger clone is one base away. This chain connects TRBV11-2 to TRBJ2-3, with TRBD2 as a possible D gene (5 bases). The length of the CDR3 is 14 residues. V shed 4 bases and J shed 3 bases, with 11 bases lying between them. Germline V lookup: CDR1 SGHAT, CDR2 FQNNGV. The CDR3 loop reads CASSSSRETDTQYF. CDR3 DNA: TGTGCCAGCAGCTCTAGCCGCGAGACAGATACGCAGTATTTT.

This clonotype was picked up one time. This may arise from a read error, as a much more abundant clone is one base away. This chain links TRBV12-3 or TRBV12-4 with TRBJ2-3, with 8 bases fitting TRBD2. The CDR3 covers 16 residues. V was clipped by 3 bases and J by 6 bases; unmatched bases: 11. The CDR3 loop reads CASSFPGGVYGDTQYF. DNA for the CDR3: TGTGCCAGCAGTTTCCCCGGGGGGGTCTACGGGGATACGCAGTATTTT.

This clonotype was seen many times. CDR3 in DNA: TGCAGTGCCGACCACACGGCACCCAGCACAGATACGCAGTATTTT. Translated: CSADHTAPSTDTQYF. The chain recombines TRBV20-1 with TRBJ2-3, with D hard to call. Germline V gene lookup returns CDR1 DFQATT and CDR2 SNEGSKA (reference sequence). This CDR3 is 15 amino acids long. V was cut by 6 bases and J by 0 bases, with 16 bases left in between.

This clonotype was counted between two and nine times. This rearrangement joins TRBV19 to TRBJ2-7; the match to TRBD1 covers 8 bases. V trimming: 3 bases; J trimming: 0 bases; junction bases outside the gene matches: 1. Germline V CDR1 and CDR2: LNHDA, SQIVND (reference sequence). CDR3 length: 14 amino acids. The CDR3 reads CASSIQGASYEQYF. The CDR3 DNA reads as TGTGCCAGTAGTATCCAGGGGGCCTCCTACGAGCAGTACTTC.

This clonotype appeared a few times. The gene calls are TRBV30 and TRBJ1-4; 11 bases agree with TRBD1. With V trimmed by 7 bases and J by 8 bases, 12 bases remained unmatched. Germline V gene lookup returns CDR1 GTSNPN and CDR2 SVGIG (reference sequence). The length of the CDR3 is 15 residues. CDR3 bases: TGTGCCTTAGGACAGGGGGCAGAGTTGGGAGAAAAACTGTTTTTT. This sequence encodes CALGQGAELGEKLFF.

In this sample, this clonotype turned up many times. J is TRBJ2-6 and V is TRBV6-4; D not certain. Trimming took off 7 bases at V and 0 bases at J, with 7 bases between the two ends. CDR3 length equals 14 residues. Germline loops: CDR1 MRHNA, CDR2 SNTAGT. The CDR3: CASIRCSGANVLTF. CDR3 in DNA: TGTGCCAGCATCCGATGCTCTGGGGCCAACGTCCTGACTTTC.

Comments on this clonotype: Since a much larger clone is just one base distant, this may be a read error. The chain recombines TRBV12-3 or TRBV12-4 with TRBJ1-1; unclear D gene. The CDR3 has 14 residues. CDR3 DNA: TGTGCCTGCAGTTTTTCCCTGATGAACACTGAAGCTTTCTTT. It encodes CACSFSLMNTEAFF.

This clonotype has only a few counts. The genes are TRBV7-9 and TRBJ1-2, with no clear D. V was cut by 7 bases and J by 2 bases, with 20 bases left in between. This CDR3 spans 16 amino acids. Germline loops: CDR1 SEHNR, CDR2 FQNEAQ (reference sequence). The DNA of the CDR3 is TGTGCCAGCACTGATGTAAGGGCTACAGAGAACTATGGCTACACCTTC. This sequence encodes CASTDVRATENYGYTF.

V and J are TRBV6-6 and TRBJ2-2, with 8 bases identical to TRBD1. The V gene end was trimmed by 8 bases and the J gene end by 4 bases; junction bases not matched to a gene: 3. The CDR3 runs 13 residues. Germline CDR1 is MNHNY and CDR2 is SVGAGI (reference sequence). The CDR3 DNA follows: TGTGCCAGCCGGGACAGGCTCACCGGGGAGCTGTTTTTT. Amino acid sequence: CASRDRLTGELFF.

This clonotype has ten or more counts. The rearrangement links TRBV4-3 to TRBJ1-1; D gene uncertain. V was cut by 0 bases and J by 3 bases, with 11 bases left in between. CDR1 is LGHNA, CDR2 YSLEER, per germline. This CDR3 is 15 amino acids long. CDR3 nucleotides: TGCGCCAGCAGCCAAGATCCTGGGAGTTACACTGAAGCTTTCTTT. Protein product: CASSQDPGSYTEAFF.

This clonotype appeared a few times. The genes are TRBV3-1 and TRBJ2-2, with D perhaps TRBD1 or TRBD2 (6 bases each). The CDR3 is made up of 17 amino acids. V gave up 0 bases and J gave up 5 bases, with 16 bases separating them. Looked up from germline, CDR1 is LGHDT and CDR2 is YNNKEL (reference sequence). The CDR3 here is CASSQDVRQGRTGELFF. As DNA, the CDR3 is TGTGCCAGCAGCCAAGATGTGCGGCAGGGGAGGACCGGGGAGCTGTTTTTT.

The rearrangement uses TRBV20-1 and TRBJ1-5; no firm D call. Trimming left V 0 bases short and J 0 bases short, with 15 bases between. The germline V gene has CDR1 DFQATT and CDR2 SNEGSKA (reference sequence). The CDR3 runs to 17 residues. For the CDR3, the DNA is TGCAGTGCTAGAGATCTGGGTCAAGCTTATAGCAATCAGCCCCAGCATTTT. It yields the protein CSARDLGQAYSNQPQHF.

Concerning this clonotype: One junction end disagrees with the germline gene, perhaps due to a read error. The rearrangement links TRBV4-3 to TRBJ2-2; possibly TRBD2 for D (5 bases). Per the germline V gene, CDR1 is LGHNA and CDR2 is YSLEER. The CDR3 extends over 14 amino acids. CDR3 coding DNA: TGCGCCAGCAGCCAAGATTCGGAAACCGGGAAGCTGTTTTTT. Protein sequence: CASSQDSETGKLFF.

There are a few counts of this clonotype. CDR3 coding DNA: TGTGCCAGTAGTCCCAGGGTTAGGTCCTACGAGCAGTACTTC. It codes for CASSPRVRSYEQYF. The chain links TRBV19 to TRBJ2-7, with D possibly being TRBD1 (5 bases). Germline V gene sequence: CDR1 LNHDA, CDR2 SQIVND (reference sequence). The V end was cut by 5 bases, the J end by 1 base, with 12 bases between. The CDR3 totals 14 residues.

The CDR3 DNA sequence: TGCGCCAGCAGCCAAGATGCGCCGGGCGGGACAGCCGCAATGAACACTGAAGCTTTCTTT. It codes for CASSQDAPGGTAAMNTEAFF. The chain uses TRBV4-1 and TRBJ1-1; 7 nucleotides align to TRBD1. The V segment lost 0 bases and the J segment 0 bases; nucleotides outside the gene matches: 16. CDR3 length: 20 residues. The germline V gene encodes CDR1 MGHRA and CDR2 YSYEKL.

This clonotype was counted only a few times. This rearrangement joins TRBV6-5 to TRBJ1-6; no firm D call. The CDR3 runs 13 residues. Per the germline V gene, CDR1 is MNHEY and CDR2 is SVGAGI. Between the trimmed V and J ends, which lost 8 bases and 4 bases, there was a span of 9 bases. CDR3 residues: CASRQGYNSPLHF. The DNA of the CDR3 is TGTGCCAGCCGACAAGGGTATAATTCACCCCTCCACTTT.

This clonotype was recorded many times. The chain employs TRBV12-5 and TRBJ1-5; 8 nucleotides agree with TRBD1. CDR1 LGHNT and CDR2 FRNRAP come from the germline V gene. The CDR3 has 15 amino acids. J was trimmed by 5 bases and V by 1 base; bases with no gene match: 4. The CDR3 sequence is CASGLAGQGDQPQHF. In DNA, the CDR3 is TGTGCTAGTGGTTTGGCCGGACAGGGAGATCAGCCCCAGCATTTT.

This clonotype has only a few counts. The chain has TRBV6-6 and TRBJ1-6; D is unresolved. Germline lookup yields CDR1 MNHNY and CDR2 SVGAGI (reference sequence). V lost 0 bases to trimming and J lost 11 bases, with 5 bases between them. The CDR3 runs 12 residues. Here the CDR3 reads CASSYSVPPLHF. The DNA for the CDR3 is TGTGCCAGCAGTTACTCGGTTCCACCCCTCCACTTT.

In its sample, this clonotype was seen many times. CDR3 region: CASSKRQGINTEAFF. The CDR3 DNA reads as TGTGCCAGCAGCAAAAGACAGGGGATAAACACTGAAGCTTTCTTT. The rearrangement uses TRBV7-9 and TRBJ1-1, with 8 bases lining up with TRBD1. The CDR3 length is 15 residues. V dropped 5 bases and J dropped 2; count of bases not matched to a gene: 7. Germline V gives CDR1 SEHNR, CDR2 FQNEAQ (reference sequence).

The chain is built from TRBV20-1 and TRBJ1-2; tentative D call: TRBD1 (6 bases). CDR1 and CDR2 (germline): DFQATT, SNEGSKA (reference sequence). This CDR3 spans 12 amino acids. Between the trimmed V and J ends, which lost 4 bases and 9 bases, there was a span of 15 bases. CDR3 amino acids: CSAKEGVVSYTF. The CDR3 DNA reads as TGCAGTGCTAAAGAGGGGGTTGTGAGCTACACCTTC.

For this clonotype: Possible read error: a much larger clone is one base away. V gene TRBV19 combines with J gene TRBJ2-4; no reliable D call. The CDR3 covers 14 residues. Per germline, CDR1 LNHDA and CDR2 SQIVND (reference sequence). Trimming left V 0 bases short and J 1 base short, with 4 bases between. The CDR3 DNA sequence: TGTGCCAGTAGTATAGAGGAGGCCAAAAACATTCAGTACTTC. This translates into CASSIEEAKNIQYF.

The gene calls are TRBV20-1 and TRBJ1-1; 9 nucleotides match TRBD1. From germline, CDR1 is DFQATT and CDR2 SNEGSKA (reference sequence). There are 19 residues in the CDR3. The V gene end was trimmed by 3 bases and the J gene end by 4 bases; junction bases not matched to a gene: 21. In nucleotides, the CDR3 is TGCAGTGCTAGTAAGTTCTTTTGGGGGGACAGGGCGCGTAGCACTGAAGCTTTCTTT. It specifies CSASKFFWGDRARSTEAFF.